Below, 32 T cell receptor beta chains from the same sample are listed, as sequenced in a study of cytomegalovirus exposure and HLA in healthy donors. Researchers ran the PCR with 60 Vbeta and 13 Jbeta primers. TCRdb keeps only in-frame clones here, not all; method: immunoSEQ multiplex PCR. The sample has about 120,000 clones, 77% seen once; the top ten hold about 5.8%. Material: PBMCs. The receptors were sampled from a young man in good health and CMV-seropositive.

V and J are TRBV6-6 and TRBJ1-2; 7 positions match TRBD1. V trimming: 5 bases; J trimming: 6 bases; junction bases outside the gene matches: 3. The CDR3 runs to 12 residues. Germline loops: CDR1 MNHNY, CDR2 SVGAGI (reference sequence). In DNA, the CDR3 is TGTGCCAGCAGTCACAGGGGAGATGGCTACACCTTC. This translates into CASSHRGDGYTF.

This clone was observed a single time. The chain has TRBV28 and TRBJ1-1; the D is unclear. The V gene's germline CDR1 is MDHEN and CDR2 SYDVKM. Trimming stripped 7 bases from V and 4 bases from J, with 13 bases between. The CDR3 loop spans 13 amino acids. The CDR3 loop reads CASNLRQSTEAFF. In DNA, the CDR3 is TGTGCCAGCAACCTACGTCAATCCACTGAAGCTTTCTTT. Drawing the rest from reference TRBV28 and TRBJ1-1, the complete variable domain is DVKVTQSSRYLVKRTGEKVFLECVQDMDHENMFWYRQDPGLGLRLIYFSYDVKMKEKGDIPEGYSVSREKKERFSLILESASTNQTSMYLCASNLRQSTEAFFGQGTRLTVV.

The V call is TRBV6-6, the J call TRBJ1-5; no definite D call. The ends were cut back, 6 bases at V and 4 bases at J, with 10 bases in the middle. The CDR3 extends over 13 amino acids. Germline CDR1 reads MNHNY; CDR2 reads SVGAGI (reference sequence). The CDR3 bases are TGTGCCAGCAGGAAGACATTAAATCAGCCCCAGCATTTT. It specifies CASRKTLNQPQHF.

A remark on this clone: The same CDR3 can be traced to other DNA sequences in this sample. CDR3 sequence: CASSLPGSNQPQHF. The CDR3 nucleotides are TGTGCCAGCAGTTTACCGGGAAGCAATCAGCCCCAGCATTTT. This rearrangement joins TRBV27 to TRBJ1-5; D remains unclear. The CDR3 runs to 14 residues. Germline V gene data show CDR1 as MNHEY and CDR2 as SMNVEV (reference sequence). Trimming removed 2 bases at V and 1 base at J, with 6 bases between.

The chain employs TRBV27 and TRBJ1-1, with no clear D. The CDR3 spans 15 residues. Germline CDR1 MNHEY, CDR2 SMNVEV (reference sequence). The V end lost 7 bases, the J end lost 3 bases, and 18 bases lay between the germline ends. CDR3: CASKSREVGYTEAFF. CDR3 DNA sequence: TGTGCCAGCAAATCCCGTGAGGTCGGATACACTGAAGCTTTCTTT.

V is TRBV19 and J is TRBJ1-1; D may be TRBD1 (6 bases). The CDR3 sequence is 13 residues long. Germline CDR1 LNHDA, CDR2 SQIVND (reference sequence). Trimming left V 5 bases short and J 2 bases short, with 9 bases between. The CDR3 DNA reads as TGTGCCAGTAGTCGACAGGTAAACACTGAAGCTTTCTTT. Residues: CASSRQVNTEAFF.

This chain links TRBV4-2 with TRBJ1-2, with D possibly matching TRBD1 (5 bases). The germline CDR1 and CDR2 sequences are LGHNA and YNFKEQ. V was shortened by 0 bases and J by 5 bases, with 25 bases between the two germline ends. This CDR3 has 19 amino acids. CDR3 amino acids: CASSQDPDGGGVETYGYTF. Here the CDR3 DNA reads TGTGCCAGCAGCCAAGACCCCGACGGTGGGGGGGTAGAGACGTATGGCTACACCTTC.

The V and J genes are TRBV6-6 and TRBJ1-1; 7 bases agree with TRBD1. V lost 6 bases, J lost 5 bases, and 15 bases stayed unmatched. This CDR3 region has 16 residues. Germline loops: CDR1 MNHNY, CDR2 SVGAGI (reference sequence). The CDR3: CASSPGLRTGITEAFF. CDR3 nucleotide sequence: TGTGCCAGCAGCCCAGGCCTCCGGACAGGTATTACTGAAGCTTTCTTT.

Here the CDR3 DNA reads TGTGCCAGCAGCTTTCCGACCCGGGACAGGGGTGGGGAGCAGTACTTC. Protein: CASSFPTRDRGGEQYF. This chain connects TRBV5-5 to TRBJ2-5; 10 nucleotides align to TRBD1. The CDR3 runs 16 residues. V shed 2 bases, J shed 11 bases, and the junction held 15 bases outside the gene matches. The germline CDR1 and CDR2 sequences are SGHKS and YYEKEE (reference sequence).

V is TRBV27 and J is TRBJ2-1; the D is unclear. V shed 8 bases and J shed 6 bases, with 11 bases lying between them. This CDR3 region has 12 residues. Germline CDR1 MNHEY, CDR2 SMNVEV (reference sequence). The CDR3 nucleotides are TGTGCCAGCGGTAACAGCCCCAATGAGCAGTTCTTC. Translation: CASGNSPNEQFF.

This clone has only a few counts. The chain employs TRBV6-5 and TRBJ1-6; 8 positions match TRBD1. CDR3 length: 15 residues. V lost 5 bases, J lost 8 bases, and 8 bases stayed unmatched. Germline CDR1 reads MNHEY; CDR2 reads SVGAGI. CDR3 residues: CASSRIAGGHSPLHF. The CDR3 DNA sequence: TGTGCCAGCAGTCGGATTGCAGGGGGCCATTCACCCCTCCACTTT.

DNA of the CDR3: TGTGCCAGCAGTGATAGGGGCTCTGGAAACACCATATATTTT. Amino acid sequence: CASSDRGSGNTIYF. V gene TRBV7-8 combines with J gene TRBJ1-3, with a weak D call TRBD1 (5 bases). The CDR3 length is 14 residues. V was trimmed by 6 bases and J by 0 bases, leaving 9 bases between them. Germline CDR1 is SGHVS and CDR2 is FQNEAQ.

The chain couples TRBV4-1 to TRBJ2-3, with D unresolved. The CDR3 extends over 13 amino acids. Looked up from germline, CDR1 is MGHRA and CDR2 is YSYEKL. V lost 0 bases to trimming and J lost 14 bases, with 15 bases between them. Here the CDR3 reads CASSQDVTDNPYF. In DNA, the CDR3 is TGCGCCAGCAGCCAAGATGTAACAGATAATCCGTATTTT.

CDR3 DNA sequence: TGTGCCAGCAGCCCCCGGGAGTTCGTCCACAATGAGCAGTTCTTC. It specifies CASSPREFVHNEQFF. V and J are TRBV13 and TRBJ2-1; a possible D gene is TRBD2 (6 bases). V lost 5 bases, J lost 5 bases, and 16 bases lay in between. There are 15 residues in the CDR3. Germline V gene lookup returns CDR1 PRHDT and CDR2 FYEKMQ (reference sequence).

The table lists this clone with a count of one. CDR3 sequence (DNA): TGTGCCAGCAGCTTAAACAGGGGATTCGGGTATGGCTACACCTTC. Amino acids: CASSLNRGFGYGYTF. The rearrangement links TRBV5-6 to TRBJ1-2, with 7 nucleotides matching TRBD1. The CDR3 sequence is 15 residues long. Germline V gene lookup returns CDR1 SGHDT and CDR2 YYEEEE. V shed 2 bases and J 5 bases; nucleotides not matched to a gene: 9.

Written as DNA, the CDR3 is TGTGCCAGTAGCCCTAGAACTAGCGGGATATATCACGAACCAACCTACCACTACGAGCAGTACTTC. Its protein is CASSPRTSGIYHEPTYHYEQYF. The chain couples TRBV19 to TRBJ2-7; 10 nucleotides align to TRBD2. CDR3 length: 22 amino acids. The V segment lost 6 bases and the J segment 3 bases; nucleotides outside the gene matches: 29. The germline CDR1 and CDR2 sequences are LNHDA and SQIVND (reference sequence).

V and J are TRBV10-1 and TRBJ2-1, with D tentatively TRBD2 (5 bases). The CDR3 length is 14 residues. V was cut by 4 bases and J by 6 bases, with 13 bases left in between. The germline V gene encodes CDR1 WNHNN and CDR2 SYGVQD (reference sequence). The CDR3, as DNA: TGCGCCAGCAGTGTTAAGGGTCGGGGCAATGAGCAGTTCTTC. This codes for CASSVKGRGNEQFF.

The chain employs TRBV18 and TRBJ1-1, with D possibly matching TRBD1 (6 bases). The CDR3 has 15 amino acids. V was shortened by 7 bases and J by 1 base, with 16 bases between the two germline ends. Per the germline V gene, CDR1 is KGHSH and CDR2 is LQKENI. For the CDR3, the DNA is TGTGCCAGCTTACCCCTGGGACAAACGAACACTGAAGCTTTCTTT. Its translation is CASLPLGQTNTEAFF.

V and J are TRBV5-6 and TRBJ2-1, with D possibly matching TRBD1 (6 bases). Trimming cost V 0 bases and J 8 bases, with 9 bases left between them. The CDR3 sequence is 13 residues long. The germline gives CDR1 SGHDT, CDR2 YYEEEE. CDR3 amino acids: CASSLVQGDEQFF. The CDR3 nucleotides are TGTGCCAGCAGCTTGGTACAGGGAGATGAGCAGTTCTTC.

The chain recombines TRBV9 with TRBJ2-7, with 8 bases that match TRBD1. This CDR3 contains 17 residues. J gave up 2 bases and V 3 bases, and 13 bases lay outside the gene matches. CDR1 is SGDLS, CDR2 YYNGEE, per germline. The CDR3 bases are TGTGCCAGCAGCGGAGAATTGGACAGGGCGCTAGCCTACGAGCAGTACTTC. This gives the protein CASSGELDRALAYEQYF.

The chain couples TRBV11-2 to TRBJ1-2, with TRBD1 as a possible D gene (6 bases). Germline CDR1 reads SGHAT; CDR2 reads FQNNGV. The CDR3 covers 13 residues. Deletions cut 5 bases from V and 8 bases from J, with 15 bases between. CDR3 residues: CASSAIQGRGYTF. The CDR3 DNA reads as TGTGCCAGCAGCGCGATACAGGGCAGGGGCTACACCTTC.

This clone is a singleton in its sample. The genes are TRBV30 and TRBJ2-5; maybe TRBD1 (6 bases). CDR3 length: 15 residues. V lost 3 bases to trimming and J lost 2 bases, with 16 bases between them. Germline assignment: CDR1 GTSNPN and CDR2 SVGIG (reference sequence). The CDR3: CAWRFQGNPQETQYF. The CDR3 region has the DNA TGTGCCTGGAGATTCCAGGGGAACCCTCAAGAGACCCAGTACTTC. Full variable domain (outside the CDR3, taken from reference TRBV30 and TRBJ2-5): SQTIHQWPATLVQPVGSPLSLECTVEGTSNPNLYWYRQAAGRGLQLLFYSVGIGQISSEVPQNLSASRPQDRQFILSSKKLLLSDSGFYLCAWRFQGNPQETQYFGPGTRLLVL.

The rearrangement uses TRBV5-1 and TRBJ1-1, with D possibly TRBD1 on 6 matching bases. This CDR3 is built from 15 residues. Germline V lookup: CDR1 SGHRS, CDR2 YFSETQ. V lost 5 bases and J lost 5, with 19 bases in between. CDR3 region: CASSHGTGYGTEAFF. DNA of the CDR3: TGCGCCAGCAGTCATGGAACAGGGTATGGGACTGAAGCTTTCTTT.

This sequence joins TRBV5-1 and TRBJ2-2, with a tentative D call TRBD2 (5 bases). The CDR3 has 14 amino acids. Germline values: CDR1 SGHRS, CDR2 YFSETQ. Trimming took off 0 bases at V and 4 bases at J, with 7 bases between the two ends. CDR3 nucleotide sequence: TGCGCCAGCAGCTTGGAGGAGGTCACCGGGGAGCTGTTTTTT. Translation: CASSLEEVTGELFF.

The chain combines TRBV7-6 with TRBJ2-3; 8 nucleotides agree with TRBD2. J was trimmed by 2 bases and V by 5 bases; bases with no gene match: 12. Per germline, CDR1 SGHVS and CDR2 FNYEAQ. The CDR3 covers 17 residues. CDR3: CASSRRLALPPTDTQYF. DNA for the CDR3: TGTGCCAGCAGCCGGCGACTAGCGTTACCCCCCACAGATACGCAGTATTTT.

J is TRBJ1-5 and V is TRBV4-2; D may be TRBD1 (5 bases). The germline CDR1 and CDR2 sequences are LGHNA and YNFKEQ. The CDR3 totals 15 residues. V gave up 1 base and J gave up 4 bases, with 11 bases separating them. This CDR3 reads CASSQGGVSNQPQHF. DNA of the CDR3: TGTGCCAGCAGCCAAGGGGGGGTCTCTAATCAGCCCCAGCATTTT.

The gene calls are TRBV19 and TRBJ2-7, with 9 bases fitting TRBD2. V lost 8 bases to trimming and J lost 6 bases; unmatched junction nucleotides: 5. The CDR3 loop spans 12 amino acids. Germline assignment: CDR1 LNHDA and CDR2 SQIVND (reference sequence). The CDR3 coding sequence is TGTGCCAGTGCTAGCGGGATTAGCGAGCAGTACTTC. This codes for CASASGISEQYF.

A few counts support this clone. The chain carries TRBV18 and TRBJ2-7; 11 bases fit TRBD1. CDR3 length: 15 residues. V lost 1 base to trimming and J lost 6 bases; unmatched junction nucleotides: 5. Germline CDR1 KGHSH, CDR2 LQKENI. In DNA form, the CDR3 reads TGTGCCAGCTCACCACGGGGACAGGGGGGCCTCGAGCAGTACTTC. It is translated as CASSPRGQGGLEQYF.

The chain recombines TRBV27 with TRBJ2-2; D call uncertain. The CDR3 runs to 13 residues. V lost 3 bases to trimming and J lost 0 bases, with 2 bases between them. Per the germline V gene, CDR1 is MNHEY and CDR2 is SMNVEV (reference sequence). The CDR3 DNA reads as TGTGCCAGCAGTTTCGCGAACACCGGGGAGCTGTTTTTT. It codes for CASSFANTGELFF.

The chain recombines TRBV27 with TRBJ1-5; no clear D gene. This CDR3 region has 15 residues. V lost 2 bases, J lost 6 bases, and 14 bases lay in between. Germline CDR1 and CDR2: MNHEY and SMNVEV (reference sequence). CDR3 DNA: TGTGCCAGCAGTTTACTAACCGGGGTGGGTCAGCCCCAGCATTTT. This codes for CASSLLTGVGQPQHF.

Notes on this clone: Other nucleotide sequences from this sample produce the same CDR3. The chain links TRBV30 to TRBJ2-7, with unresolved D. V dropped 2 bases and J dropped 4 bases, with 6 bases sitting between them. CDR3 length: 11 residues. Germline V lookup: CDR1 GTSNPN, CDR2 SVGIG (reference sequence). The CDR3 sequence: CAWSLVYEQYF. CDR3 bases: TGTGCCTGGAGTCTCGTATACGAGCAGTACTTC. Based on the CDR3 plus reference TRBV30 and TRBJ2-7, the full variable domain is SQTIHQWPATLVQPVGSPLSLECTVEGTSNPNLYWYRQAAGRGLQLLFYSVGIGQISSEVPQNLSASRPQDRQFILSSKKLLLSDSGFYLCAWSLVYEQYFGPGTRLTVT.

This chain links TRBV21-1 with TRBJ1-3. TRBV21-1 is given as a pseudogene. The CDR3 extends over 16 amino acids. The CDR3 region has the DNA TGTGCCAGCAGCAAATTCGGCGGGCTTTGGAGAAACACCATATATTTT. Residues: CASSKFGGLWRNTIYF.